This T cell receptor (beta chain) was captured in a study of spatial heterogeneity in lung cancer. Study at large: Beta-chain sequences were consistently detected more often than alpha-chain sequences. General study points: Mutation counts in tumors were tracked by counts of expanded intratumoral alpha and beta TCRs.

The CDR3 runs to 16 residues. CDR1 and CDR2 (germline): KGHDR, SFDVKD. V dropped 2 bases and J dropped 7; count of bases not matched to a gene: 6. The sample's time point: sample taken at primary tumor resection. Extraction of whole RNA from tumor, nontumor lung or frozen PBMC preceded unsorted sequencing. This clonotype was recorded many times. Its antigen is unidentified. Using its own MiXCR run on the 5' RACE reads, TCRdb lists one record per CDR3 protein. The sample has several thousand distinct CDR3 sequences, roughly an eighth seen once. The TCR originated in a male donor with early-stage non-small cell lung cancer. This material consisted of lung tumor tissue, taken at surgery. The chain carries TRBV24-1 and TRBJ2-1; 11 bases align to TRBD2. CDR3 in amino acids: CATSDSSTSGINEQFF. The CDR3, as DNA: TGTGCCACCAGTGATTCATCGACTAGCGGGATTAATGAGCAGTTCTTC.